A single sample is the source of the 20 T cell receptor beta chains below, sequenced in a study of Graves' ophthalmopathy and Graves' hyperthyroidism. Amplification of the TCR beta CDR3 regions used RNA transcripts (as template). HTBI primers primed a first-round RT-PCR, and a second-round multiplex PCR followed. One entry per CDR3 protein results from TCRdb running MiXCR on the multiplex PCR reads. The table records 300,000 to 400,000 distinct CDR3 sequences, 15% to 20% of them present only once. The sample was peripheral blood. All receptors derive from an adult man with Graves' ophthalmopathy.

This clonotype came up many times. Being one base from a much bigger clone, this may be a read error. This rearrangement joins TRBV2 to TRBJ2-7; 11 positions agree with TRBD2. The CDR3 totals 14 residues. Germline trimming cut 7 bases from V and 6 bases from J; bases unmatched to any gene: 8. Germline V gene lookup returns CDR1 SNHLY and CDR2 FYNNEI. CDR3 nucleotides: TGTGCCAGCATAACGAGTACTAGCGGGAGCGAGCAGTACTTC. Its translation is CASITSTSGSEQYF.

The J gene is TRBJ1-1, the V gene TRBV11-1, with D possibly matching TRBD1 (5 bases). Trimming removed 5 bases from V and 1 base from J, with 14 bases in between. Germline V gene data show CDR1 as SGHAT and CDR2 as FQDESV (reference sequence). The CDR3 is made up of 15 amino acids. The CDR3 protein is CASSASGGKNTEAFF. Written as DNA, the CDR3 is TGTGCCAGCAGCGCGTCGGGGGGAAAGAACACTGAAGCTTTCTTT.

The sample holds many counts of this clonotype. The chain employs TRBV7-4 and TRBJ2-7, with TRBD2 matching over 8 bases. The CDR3 contains 16 residues. Germline CDR1 SGHVT, CDR2 SQSDAQ. The V gene end was trimmed by 4 bases and the J gene end by 5 bases; junction bases not matched to a gene: 13. For the CDR3, the DNA is TGTGCCAGCAGCTCGGCGGGACTAGGCTTGGGTGACGAGCAGTACTTC. Translating it yields CASSSAGLGLGDEQYF.

This clonotype was recorded only once. CDR3 DNA sequence: TGTGCCAGCAGAAACTCGCCAGAAACCTACGAGCAGTACTTC. This codes for CASRNSPETYEQYF. This rearrangement joins TRBV27 to TRBJ2-7, with D unresolved. CDR1 is MNHEY and CDR2 is SMNVEV in the germline V gene (reference sequence). The CDR3 runs to 14 residues. V dropped 6 bases and J dropped 2 bases, with 14 bases sitting between them.

This chain connects TRBV28 to TRBJ1-2; maybe TRBD1 (5 bases). V was clipped by 6 bases and J by 3 bases, with 14 bases between them. CDR3 length: 14 amino acids. The germline CDR1 and CDR2 sequences are MDHEN and SYDVKM. The CDR3 protein is CASSPLEGYYGYTF. The DNA for the CDR3 is TGTGCCAGCAGCCCTTTGGAGGGGTACTATGGCTACACCTTC.

This clonotype came up many times. J is TRBJ2-2 and V is TRBV2; TRBD2 might be the D (5 bases). Germline V gene lookup returns CDR1 SNHLY and CDR2 FYNNEI. The CDR3 extends over 11 amino acids. Trimming removed 7 bases at V and 7 bases at J, with 7 bases between. CDR3 DNA sequence: TGTGCCAGCAAAGAGGGCGGGGAGCTGTTTTTT. Translation: CASKEGGELFF.

This clonotype came up many times. This chain joins TRBV7-2 and TRBJ2-7; possibly TRBD1 for D (6 bases). The CDR3 is 14 residues long. The V gene's germline CDR1 is SGHTA and CDR2 FQGNSA. Trimming took off 6 bases at V and 2 bases at J, with 14 bases between the two ends. CDR3 amino acids: CASSFPGQAYEQYF. The CDR3 DNA is TGTGCCAGCAGTTTTCCGGGACAAGCCTACGAGCAGTACTTC. Together with reference TRBV7-2 and TRBJ2-7, the CDR3 gives the full variable domain: GAGVSQSPSNKVTEKGKDVELRCDPISGHTALYWYRQSLGQGLEFLIYFQGNSAPDKSGLPSDRFSAERTGGSVSTLTIQRTQQEDSAVYLCASSFPGQAYEQYFGPGTRLTVT.

This clonotype has ten or more counts. This sequence joins TRBV20-1 and TRBJ2-4, with 8 bases identical to TRBD2. Germline loops: CDR1 DFQATT, CDR2 SNEGSKA (reference sequence). The CDR3 sequence is 13 residues long. V shed 4 bases and J 7 bases; nucleotides not matched to a gene: 6. CDR3 in amino acids: CSAIFSSGNIQYF. The CDR3 nucleotides read TGCAGTGCTATTTTCTCTAGCGGGAACATTCAGTACTTC.

This clonotype has at least ten counts. The rearrangement uses TRBV30 and TRBJ1-1, with D unclear. Germline V lookup: CDR1 GTSNPN, CDR2 SVGIG (reference sequence). The V and J ends lost 0 bases and 0 bases respectively, with 14 bases between them. This CDR3 comprises 16 residues. CDR3 sequence: CAWSVGWKSLNTEAFF. The DNA of the CDR3 is TGTGCCTGGAGTGTAGGGTGGAAAAGCCTGAACACTGAAGCTTTCTTT.

In the case of this clonotype: A read error may explain this, as a much larger clone is one base away. The CDR3 end shows no conserved phenylalanine or tryptophan, and so a read error is likely. V gene TRBV6-5 combines with J gene TRBJ2-5; D possibly corresponds to TRBD2 (5 bases). This CDR3 contains 14 residues. Trimming cost V 0 bases and J 5 bases, with 10 bases left between them. From germline, CDR1 is MNHEY and CDR2 SVGAGI. The CDR3 DNA sequence: TGTGCCAGCAGTTACTCGAATGTAGCGGAGACCCAGTACCTC. Its protein is CASSYSNVAETQYL.

The chain employs TRBV12-3 or TRBV12-4 and TRBJ1-1, with D perhaps TRBD1 (5 bases). The CDR3 extends over 14 amino acids. The V end was cut by 5 bases, the J end by 3 bases, with 13 bases between. CDR3 sequence reads: CASSPRVGDTEAFF. CDR3 nucleotide sequence: TGTGCCAGCAGTCCTCGGGTGGGGGACACTGAAGCTTTCTTT.

This clonotype showed up many times. CDR3 nucleotide sequence: TGTGCCAGCAGTAGAACCGGGACAAGTGGGTACGAGCAGTACTTC. This translates into CASSRTGTSGYEQYF. The chain is built from TRBV6-1 and TRBJ2-7, with D perhaps TRBD1 (6 bases). Germline assignment: CDR1 MNHNS and CDR2 SASEGT. This CDR3 spans 15 amino acids. Trimming stripped 5 bases from V and 4 bases from J, with 18 bases between.

The sample holds many counts of this clonotype. This chain uses TRBV29-1 with TRBJ2-7; D is unresolved. V lost 5 bases and J 3 bases, leaving 8 bases between the germline ends. CDR3 length equals 11 residues. Germline assignment: CDR1 SQVTM and CDR2 ANQGSEA. The CDR3 bases are TGCAGCGTTCTGGTGAACTACGAGCAGTACTTC. Protein sequence: CSVLVNYEQYF.

The V gene is TRBV7-8, the J gene TRBJ2-7, with D possibly TRBD2 on 6 matching bases. V lost 5 bases to trimming and J lost 6 bases, with 17 bases between them. Germline assignment: CDR1 SGHVS and CDR2 FQNEAQ. The CDR3 runs to 14 residues. The chain's CDR3 is CASSQSTRSGEQYF. CDR3 sequence (DNA): TGTGCCAGCAGCCAATCGACTAGATCGGGCGAGCAGTACTTC.

This clonotype has a count of ten or more. The J gene is TRBJ1-1, the V gene TRBV6-5, with 8 bases fitting TRBD1. The CDR3 sequence is 16 residues long. V shed 8 bases, J shed 0 bases, and the junction held 11 bases outside the gene matches. Germline values: CDR1 MNHEY, CDR2 SVGAGI. The CDR3 reads CASDERTGKMNTEAFF. The CDR3 coding sequence is TGTGCCAGCGATGAGAGGACAGGGAAGATGAACACTGAAGCTTTCTTT.

This clonotype appeared many times. The chain couples TRBV12-3 or TRBV12-4 to TRBJ2-7, with no clear D. Trimming took 5 bases from V and 6 from J, leaving 14 bases between them. The CDR3 loop spans 13 amino acids. The CDR3 nucleotides read TGTGCCAGCAGTGTGGAAAGGGCTCGCGAGCAGTACTTC. Protein product: CASSVERAREQYF.

This clonotype occurred many times. This chain links TRBV20-1 with TRBJ2-7; tentatively, D is TRBD2 (6 bases). This CDR3 contains 13 residues. Germline CDR1 reads DFQATT; CDR2 reads SNEGSKA (reference sequence). This CDR3 reads CSTRRGLEYEQYF. The DNA for the CDR3 is TGCAGCACGAGACGGGGACTCGAGTACGAGCAGTACTTC.

The sample holds many counts of this clonotype. The V gene is TRBV10-3, the J gene TRBJ1-1; 11 nucleotides agree with TRBD1. The CDR3 contains 14 residues. J lost 3 bases, V lost 6 bases, and 3 bases had no gene match. Germline CDR1 reads ENHRY; CDR2 reads SYGVKD. The CDR3 DNA reads TGTGCCATCAGGGGACAGGGGGAAGACACTGAAGCTTTCTTT. Its protein is CAIRGQGEDTEAFF.

This clonotype was seen many times. This rearrangement joins TRBV29-1 to TRBJ2-5; 13 bases fit TRBD2. This CDR3 has 17 residues. Germline CDR1 reads SQVTM; CDR2 reads ANQGSEA. V trimming: 6 bases; J trimming: 2 bases; junction bases outside the gene matches: 12. The CDR3 loop reads CSVAEGTSGIGQETQYF. The CDR3 DNA reads as TGCAGCGTGGCTGAGGGGACTAGCGGGATAGGGCAAGAGACCCAGTACTTC.

This clonotype was recorded many times. V usage is TRBV6-6 and J usage is TRBJ1-2; no clear D. The CDR3 spans 10 residues. Germline CDR1 and CDR2: MNHNY and SVGAGI (reference sequence). The germline V and J ends were trimmed by 2 bases and 8 bases, with 3 bases remaining between them. CDR3 sequence reads: CASSYGGYTF. CDR3 coding DNA: TGTGCCAGCAGTTACGGGGGCTACACCTTC.